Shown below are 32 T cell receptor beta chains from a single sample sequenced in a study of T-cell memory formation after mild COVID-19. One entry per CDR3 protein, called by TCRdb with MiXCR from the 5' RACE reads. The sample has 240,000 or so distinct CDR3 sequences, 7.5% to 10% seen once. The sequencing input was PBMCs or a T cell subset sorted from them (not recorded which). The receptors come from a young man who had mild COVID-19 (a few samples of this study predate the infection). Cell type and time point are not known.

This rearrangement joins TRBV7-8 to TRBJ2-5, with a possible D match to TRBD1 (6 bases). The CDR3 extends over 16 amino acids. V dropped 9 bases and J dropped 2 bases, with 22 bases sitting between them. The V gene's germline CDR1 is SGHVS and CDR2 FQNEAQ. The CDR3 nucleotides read TGTGCCAGTACCTTGAGGGGGAATTTTAGGCAAGAGACCCAGTACTTC. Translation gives CASTLRGNFRQETQYF.

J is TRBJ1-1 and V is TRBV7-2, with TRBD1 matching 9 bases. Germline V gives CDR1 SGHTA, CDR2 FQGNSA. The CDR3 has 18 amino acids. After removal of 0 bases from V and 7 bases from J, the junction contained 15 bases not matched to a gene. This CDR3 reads CASSLASVGTGWNGEAFF. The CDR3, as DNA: TGTGCCAGCAGCTTAGCCTCGGTCGGGACAGGGTGGAATGGTGAAGCTTTCTTT.

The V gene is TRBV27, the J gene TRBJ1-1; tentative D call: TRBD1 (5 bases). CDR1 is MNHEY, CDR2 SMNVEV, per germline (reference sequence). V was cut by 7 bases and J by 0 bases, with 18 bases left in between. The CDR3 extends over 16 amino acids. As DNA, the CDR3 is TGTGCCAGCACCCCAAGGGTGGCCAGGGTGAACACTGAAGCTTTCTTT. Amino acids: CASTPRVARVNTEAFF.

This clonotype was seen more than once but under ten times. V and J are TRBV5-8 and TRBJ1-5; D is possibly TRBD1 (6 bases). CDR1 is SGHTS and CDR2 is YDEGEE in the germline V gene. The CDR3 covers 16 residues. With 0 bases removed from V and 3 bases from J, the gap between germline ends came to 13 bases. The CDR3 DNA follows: TGTGCCAGCAGCTTGGCCCTAACAGGGTTCAATCAGCCCCAGCATTTT. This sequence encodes CASSLALTGFNQPQHF. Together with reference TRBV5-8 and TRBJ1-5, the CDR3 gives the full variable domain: EAGVTQSPTHLIKTRGQQATLRCSPISGHTSVYWYQQALGLGLQFLLWYDEGEERNRGNFPPRFSGRQFPNYSSELNVNALELEDSALYLCASSLALTGFNQPQHFGDGTRLSIL.

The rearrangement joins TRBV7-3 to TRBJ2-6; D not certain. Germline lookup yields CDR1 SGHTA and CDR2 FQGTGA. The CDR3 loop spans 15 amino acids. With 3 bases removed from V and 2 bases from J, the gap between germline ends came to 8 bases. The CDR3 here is CASSLRQAGANVLTF. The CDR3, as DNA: TGTGCCAGCAGCTTGCGTCAGGCTGGGGCCAACGTCCTGACTTTC.

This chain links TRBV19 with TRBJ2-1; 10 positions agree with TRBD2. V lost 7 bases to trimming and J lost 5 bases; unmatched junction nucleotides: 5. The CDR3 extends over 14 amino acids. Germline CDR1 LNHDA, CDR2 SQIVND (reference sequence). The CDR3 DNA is TGTGCCAGTAACCGACTAGCGGGTGACAATGAGCAGTTCTTC. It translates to CASNRLAGDNEQFF.

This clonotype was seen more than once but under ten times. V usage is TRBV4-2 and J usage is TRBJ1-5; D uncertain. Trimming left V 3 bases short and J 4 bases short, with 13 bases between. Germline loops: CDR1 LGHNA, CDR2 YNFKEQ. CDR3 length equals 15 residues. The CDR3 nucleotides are TGTGCCAGCAGCCAGGACTCCCTCGGGAATCAGCCCCAGCATTTT. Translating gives CASSQDSLGNQPQHF.

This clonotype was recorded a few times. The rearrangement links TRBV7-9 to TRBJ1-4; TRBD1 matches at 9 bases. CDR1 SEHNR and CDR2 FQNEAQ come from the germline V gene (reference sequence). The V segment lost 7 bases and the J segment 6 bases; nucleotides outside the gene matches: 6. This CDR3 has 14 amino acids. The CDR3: CASTPGQGDEKLFF. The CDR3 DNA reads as TGTGCCAGCACCCCGGGACAGGGAGATGAAAAACTGTTTTTT.

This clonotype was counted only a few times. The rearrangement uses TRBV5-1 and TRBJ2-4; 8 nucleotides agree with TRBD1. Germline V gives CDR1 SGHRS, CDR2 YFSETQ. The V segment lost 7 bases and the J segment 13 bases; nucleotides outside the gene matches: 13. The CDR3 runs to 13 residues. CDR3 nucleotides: TGCGCCAGCTCGGACAGGGCGGGGACCTCGCAGTACTTC. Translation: CASSDRAGTSQYF.

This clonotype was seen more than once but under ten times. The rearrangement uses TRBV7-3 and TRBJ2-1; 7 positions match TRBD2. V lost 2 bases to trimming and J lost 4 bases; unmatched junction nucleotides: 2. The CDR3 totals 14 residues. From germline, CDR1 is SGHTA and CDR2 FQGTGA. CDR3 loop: CASSLSGGYNEQFF. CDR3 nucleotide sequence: TGTGCCAGCAGCTTATCGGGGGGTTACAATGAGCAGTTCTTC.

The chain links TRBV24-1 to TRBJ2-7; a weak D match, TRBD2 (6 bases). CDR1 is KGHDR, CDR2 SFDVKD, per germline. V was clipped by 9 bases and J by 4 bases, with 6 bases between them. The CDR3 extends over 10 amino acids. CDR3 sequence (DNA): TGTGCCACCGCGGGGTACGAGCAGTACTTC. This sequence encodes CATAGYEQYF.

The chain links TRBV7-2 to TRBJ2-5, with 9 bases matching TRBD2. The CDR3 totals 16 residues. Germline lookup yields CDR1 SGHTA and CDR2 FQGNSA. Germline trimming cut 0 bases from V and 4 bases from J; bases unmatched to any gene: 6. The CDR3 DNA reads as TGTGCCAGCAGCTTAGCGATTAGCGGGGGTACAGAGACCCAGTACTTC. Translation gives CASSLAISGGTETQYF.

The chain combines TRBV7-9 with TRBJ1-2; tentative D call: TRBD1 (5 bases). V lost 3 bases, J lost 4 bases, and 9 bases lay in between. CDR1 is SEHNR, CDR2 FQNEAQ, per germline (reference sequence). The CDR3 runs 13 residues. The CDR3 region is CASSFGGFYGYTF. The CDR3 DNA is TGTGCCAGCAGCTTCGGGGGTTTCTATGGCTACACCTTC.

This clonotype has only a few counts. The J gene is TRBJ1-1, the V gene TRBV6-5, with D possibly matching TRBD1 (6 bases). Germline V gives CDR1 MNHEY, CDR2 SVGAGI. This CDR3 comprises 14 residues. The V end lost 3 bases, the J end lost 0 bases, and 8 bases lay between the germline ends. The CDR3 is CASSYQGMNTEAFF. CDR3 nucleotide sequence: TGTGCCAGCAGTTATCAGGGGATGAACACTGAAGCTTTCTTT.

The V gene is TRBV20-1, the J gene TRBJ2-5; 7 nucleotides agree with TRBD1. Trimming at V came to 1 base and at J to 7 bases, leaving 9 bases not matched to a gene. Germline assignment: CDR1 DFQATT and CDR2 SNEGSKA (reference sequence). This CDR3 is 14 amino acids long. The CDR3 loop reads CSARVIDRVATQYF. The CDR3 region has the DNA TGCAGTGCTAGAGTAATTGACAGGGTGGCGACCCAGTACTTC.

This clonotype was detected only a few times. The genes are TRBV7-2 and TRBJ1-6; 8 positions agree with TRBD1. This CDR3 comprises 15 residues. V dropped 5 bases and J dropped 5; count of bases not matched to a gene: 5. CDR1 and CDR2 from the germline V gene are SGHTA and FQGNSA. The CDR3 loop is CASSPWTGNNSPLHF. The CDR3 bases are TGTGCCAGCAGCCCGTGGACAGGGAATAATTCACCCCTCCACTTT.

The DNA for the CDR3 is TGCGCCAGCAGCCAAGATAGGGGGACCAAAGAGACCCAGTACTTC. Amino acid sequence: CASSQDRGTKETQYF. The gene calls are TRBV4-3 and TRBJ2-5; weak D call: TRBD1 (6 bases). Trimming removed 0 bases at V and 3 bases at J, with 11 bases between. The CDR3 has 15 residues. Looked up from germline, CDR1 is LGHNA and CDR2 is YSLEER.

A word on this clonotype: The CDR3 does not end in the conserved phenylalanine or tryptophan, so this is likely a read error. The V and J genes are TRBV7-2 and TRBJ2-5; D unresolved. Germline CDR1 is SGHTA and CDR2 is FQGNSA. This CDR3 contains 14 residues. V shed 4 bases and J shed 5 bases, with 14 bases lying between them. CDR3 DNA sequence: TGTGCCAGCAGCTCCGGTGTCCCCTACGAGACCCAGTACTTA. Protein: CASSSGVPYETQYL.

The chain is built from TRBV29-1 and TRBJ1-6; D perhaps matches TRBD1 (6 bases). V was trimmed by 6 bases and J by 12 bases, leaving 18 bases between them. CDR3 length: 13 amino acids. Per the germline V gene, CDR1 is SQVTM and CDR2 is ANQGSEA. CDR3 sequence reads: CSVAKGVGKPLHF. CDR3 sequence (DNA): TGCAGCGTCGCCAAGGGGGTAGGTAAACCCCTCCACTTT. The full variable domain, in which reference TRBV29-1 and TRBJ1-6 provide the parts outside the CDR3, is SAVISQKPSRDICQRGTSLTIQCQVDSQVTMMFWYRQQPGQSLTLIATANQGSEATYESGFVIDKFPISRPNLTFSTLTVSNMSPEDSSIYLCSVAKGVGKPLHFGNGTRLTVT.

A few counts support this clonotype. CDR3 amino acids: CASSAGSNTGELFF. The CDR3 DNA sequence: TGTGCCAGCAGCGCAGGGTCGAACACCGGGGAGCTGTTTTTT. The chain is built from TRBV7-3 and TRBJ2-2; weak D call: TRBD1 (5 bases). The CDR3 runs to 14 residues. CDR1 and CDR2 (germline): SGHTA, FQGTGA. V was clipped by 5 bases and J by 0 bases, with 7 bases between them.

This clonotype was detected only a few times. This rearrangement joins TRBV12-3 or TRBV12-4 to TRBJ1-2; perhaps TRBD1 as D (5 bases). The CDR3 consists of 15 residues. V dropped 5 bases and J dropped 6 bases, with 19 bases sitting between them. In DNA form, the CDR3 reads TGTGCCAGCAGTCTAGACGGACGACAGTTAAATGGCTACACCTTC. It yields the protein CASSLDGRQLNGYTF.

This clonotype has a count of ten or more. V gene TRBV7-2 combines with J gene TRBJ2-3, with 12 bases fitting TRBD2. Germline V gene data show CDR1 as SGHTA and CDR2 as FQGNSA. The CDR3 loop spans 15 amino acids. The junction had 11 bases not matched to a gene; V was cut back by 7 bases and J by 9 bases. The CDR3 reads CASTTYLAGGLTQYF. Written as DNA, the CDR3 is TGTGCCAGCACCACTTACCTAGCGGGGGGGTTAACGCAGTATTTT.

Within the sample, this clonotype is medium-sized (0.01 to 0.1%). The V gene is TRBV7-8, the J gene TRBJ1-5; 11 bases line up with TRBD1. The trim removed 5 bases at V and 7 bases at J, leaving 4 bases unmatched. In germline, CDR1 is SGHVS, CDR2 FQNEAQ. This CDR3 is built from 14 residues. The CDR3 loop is CASSVGTGGQPQHF. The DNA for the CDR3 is TGTGCCAGCAGCGTAGGGACAGGGGGACAGCCCCAGCATTTT.

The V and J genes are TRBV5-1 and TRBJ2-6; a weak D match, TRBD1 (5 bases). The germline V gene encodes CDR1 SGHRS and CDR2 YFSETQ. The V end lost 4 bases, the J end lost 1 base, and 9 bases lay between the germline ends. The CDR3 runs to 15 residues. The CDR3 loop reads CASSVQESGANVLTF. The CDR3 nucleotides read TGCGCCAGCAGCGTACAGGAGTCTGGGGCCAACGTCCTGACTTTC.

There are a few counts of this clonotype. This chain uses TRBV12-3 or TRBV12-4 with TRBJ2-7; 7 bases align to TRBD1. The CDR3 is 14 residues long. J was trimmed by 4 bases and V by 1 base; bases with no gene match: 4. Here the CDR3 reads CASSLGTGEYEQYV. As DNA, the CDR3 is TGTGCCAGCAGTTTAGGAACAGGGGAATACGAGCAGTACGTC.

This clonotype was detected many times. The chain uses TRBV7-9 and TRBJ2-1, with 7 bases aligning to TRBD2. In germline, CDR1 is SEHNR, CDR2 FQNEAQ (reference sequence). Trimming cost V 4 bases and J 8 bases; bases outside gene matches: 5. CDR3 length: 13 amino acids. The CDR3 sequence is CASSSGLIDEQFF. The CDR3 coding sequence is TGTGCCAGCAGCTCGGGACTAATAGATGAGCAGTTCTTC.

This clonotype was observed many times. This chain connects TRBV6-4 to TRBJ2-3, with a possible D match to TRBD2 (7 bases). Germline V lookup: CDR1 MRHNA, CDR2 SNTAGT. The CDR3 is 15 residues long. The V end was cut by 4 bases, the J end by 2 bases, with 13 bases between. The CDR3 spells CASSALGGATDTQYF. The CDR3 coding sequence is TGTGCCAGCAGTGCACTTGGGGGGGCCACAGATACGCAGTATTTT.

CDR3: CASSLAGGPVDTQYF. Here the CDR3 DNA reads TGTGCCAGCAGCCTTGCGGGGGGGCCGGTGGATACGCAGTATTTT. J is TRBJ2-3 and V is TRBV11-2; 9 bases map to TRBD2. This CDR3 region has 15 residues. V was clipped by 5 bases and J by 6 bases; unmatched bases: 9. CDR1 SGHAT and CDR2 FQNNGV come from the germline V gene. Supplemented by reference TRBV11-2 and TRBJ2-3, the full variable domain reads EAGVAQSPRYKIIEKRQSVAFWCNPISGHATLYWYQQILGQGPKLLIQFQNNGVVDDSQLPKDRFSAERLKGVDSTLKIQPAKLEDSAVYLCASSLAGGPVDTQYFGPGTRLTVL.

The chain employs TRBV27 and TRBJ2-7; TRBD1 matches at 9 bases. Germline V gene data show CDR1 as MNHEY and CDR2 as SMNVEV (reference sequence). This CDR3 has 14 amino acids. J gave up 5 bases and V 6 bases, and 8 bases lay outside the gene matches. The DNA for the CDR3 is TGTGCCAGCAGGCCGAGCGGGACAGGGCACGAGCAGTACTTC. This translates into CASRPSGTGHEQYF.

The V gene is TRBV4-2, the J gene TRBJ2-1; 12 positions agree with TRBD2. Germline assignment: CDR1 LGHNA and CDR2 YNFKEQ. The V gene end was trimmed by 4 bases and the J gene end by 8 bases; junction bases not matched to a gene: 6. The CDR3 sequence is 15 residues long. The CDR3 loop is CASSPSSGGAYEQFF. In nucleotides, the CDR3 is TGTGCCAGCAGCCCGTCTAGCGGGGGGGCGTATGAGCAGTTCTTC.

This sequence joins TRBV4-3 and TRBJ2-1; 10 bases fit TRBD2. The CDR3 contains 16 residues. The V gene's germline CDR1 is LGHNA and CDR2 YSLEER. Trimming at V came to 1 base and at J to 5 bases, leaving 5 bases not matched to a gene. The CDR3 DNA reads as TGCGCCAGCAGCCAAGGAGCGGGGGGGCCGAACAATGAGCAGTTCTTC. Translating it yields CASSQGAGGPNNEQFF.

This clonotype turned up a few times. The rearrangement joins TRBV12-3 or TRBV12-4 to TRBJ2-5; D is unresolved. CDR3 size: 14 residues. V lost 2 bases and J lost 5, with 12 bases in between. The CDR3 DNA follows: TGTGCCAGCAGTTTAAGGAGTACACCCGAGACCCAGTACTTC. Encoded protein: CASSLRSTPETQYF.